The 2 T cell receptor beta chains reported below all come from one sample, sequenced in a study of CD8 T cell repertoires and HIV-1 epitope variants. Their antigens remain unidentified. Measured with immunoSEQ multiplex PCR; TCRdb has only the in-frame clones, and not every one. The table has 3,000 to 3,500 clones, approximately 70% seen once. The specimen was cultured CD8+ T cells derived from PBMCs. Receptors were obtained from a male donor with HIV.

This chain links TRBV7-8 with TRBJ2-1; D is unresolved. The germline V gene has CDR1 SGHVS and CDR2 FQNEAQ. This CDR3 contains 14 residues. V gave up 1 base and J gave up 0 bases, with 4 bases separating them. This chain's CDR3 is CASSLDSSYNEQFF. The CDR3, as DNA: TGTGCCAGCAGCTTAGATAGCTCCTACAATGAGCAGTTCTTC.

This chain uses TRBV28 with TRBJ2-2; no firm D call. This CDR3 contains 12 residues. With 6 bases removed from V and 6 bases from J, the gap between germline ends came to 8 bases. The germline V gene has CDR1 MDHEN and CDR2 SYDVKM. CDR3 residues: CASSSSSGELFF. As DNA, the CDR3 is TGTGCCAGCAGCTCCTCTTCCGGGGAGCTGTTTTTT. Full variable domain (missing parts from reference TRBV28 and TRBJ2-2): DVKVTQSSRYLVKRTGEKVFLECVQDMDHENMFWYRQDPGLGLRLIYFSYDVKMKEKGDIPEGYSVSREKKERFSLILESASTNQTSMYLCASSSSSGELFFGEGSRLTVL.